These T cell receptor beta chains were read from a single sample in a study of vaccination effects on CD4 cells after COVID-19. Sequencing used immunoSEQ multiplex PCR; TCRdb keeps in-frame clones, though not all of them. The repertoire holds some 60,000 clones, with roughly four fifths as singletons. For these receptors, no antigen is known. The material sequenced was CD4+ T cells from PBMCs cultured with HCoV-NL63 spike peptides, taken before COVID-19 vaccination. Receptors were obtained from a human donor who received a COVID-19 vaccine. The CDR3 runs from the conserved cysteine through the conserved F or W. The order of the fields is D gene, clone size, V gene, J gene, CDR3 protein, CDR3 DNA. The D gene is left open where the match is weak. A clone size is listed for some rows: how often the clone was seen (once, few, many), or a class if it is expanded.

-	-	TRBV24-1	TRBJ2-3	CATTDKTGSSTDTQYF	TGTGCCACCACCGACAAAACAGGATCTAGCACAGATACGCAGTATTTT
TRBD2	-	TRBV5-8	TRBJ2-2	CASSFWTSGYDGGELFF	TGTGCCAGCAGCTTCTGGACTAGCGGGTACGACGGCGGGGAGCTGTTTTTT
-	-	TRBV5-6	TRBJ1-1	CASSLSKGMNTEAFF	TGTGCCAGCAGCTTGTCCAAAGGGATGAACACTGAAGCTTTCTTT
TRBD1	-	TRBV18	TRBJ2-6	CASSPSGTGIAGANVLTF	TGTGCCAGCTCACCGTCCGGGACAGGGATTGCTGGGGCCAACGTCCTGACTTTC
TRBD1	-	TRBV5-8	TRBJ2-2	CASSFTSGGYSGELFF	TGTGCCAGCAGCTTCACCTCAGGGGGCTATTCCGGGGAGCTGTTTTTT
TRBD1	-	TRBV6-5	TRBJ2-2	CASSYTAHRGSGELFF	TGTGCCAGCAGTTACACCGCGCACAGGGGGAGCGGGGAGCTGTTTTTT
-	few	TRBV6-1	TRBJ2-1	CASSGAGRPNEQFF	TGTGCCAGCAGTGGAGCTGGACGCCCCAATGAGCAGTTCTTC
TRBD2	-	TRBV7-2	TRBJ2-5	CASIQLAGGQETQYF	TGTGCCAGCATTCAACTAGCGGGGGGACAAGAGACCCAGTACTTC
TRBD2	-	TRBV7-2	TRBJ2-2	CASSLGLRGGVGELFF	TGTGCCAGCAGCTTGGGGCTGCGGGGGGGCGTCGGGGAGCTGTTTTTT
TRBD2	-	TRBV6-5	TRBJ2-5	CASSPTLAGVETQYF	TGTGCCAGCAGCCCAACACTAGCGGGGGTGGAGACCCAGTACTTC
TRBD2	-	TRBV13	TRBJ2-5	CASSLYVAGAQYF	TGTGCCAGCAGCTTATATGTTGCGGGGGCCCAGTACTTC
TRBD1	-	TRBV7-2	TRBJ1-6	CASSRWDRPPNNSPLHF	TGTGCCAGCAGCAGATGGGACAGGCCGCCGAATAATTCACCCCTCCACTTT
-	-	TRBV29-1	TRBJ1-5	CSVADDTPQPQHF	TGCAGCGTTGCGGATGACACGCCGCAGCCCCAGCATTTT
-	-	TRBV28	TRBJ1-2	CASSPDRNGYTF	TGTGCCAGCAGTCCGGATCGAAATGGCTACACCTTC
-	-	TRBV19	TRBJ1-1	CASSIGTSNTEAFF	TGTGCCAGTAGTATAGGGACATCGAACACTGAAGCTTTCTTT
-	-	TRBV15	TRBJ1-4	CATSRDRQEKLFF	TGTGCCACCAGCAGAGACCGACAAGAAAAACTGTTTTTT
TRBD1	-	TRBV3-1/TRBV3-2	TRBJ2-5	CASSPVRGQETQYF	TGTGCCAGCAGCCCCGTCAGGGGGCAAGAGACCCAGTACTTC
TRBD1	-	TRBV4-1	TRBJ2-4	CASSQASWQGAGGAKNIQYF	TGCGCCAGCAGCCAAGCCTCTTGGCAGGGGGCAGGGGGGGCCAAAAACATTCAGTACTTC
-	once	TRBV28	TRBJ1-2	CASSLGGYGYTF	TGTGCCAGCAGTTTGGGCGGTTATGGCTACACCTTC
-	-	TRBV10-3	TRBJ1-1	CAISESNTEAFF	TGTGCCATCAGTGAGTCGAACACTGAAGCTTTCTTT
-	-	TRBV6-1	TRBJ1-6	CASSEAPGSSPLHF	TGTGCCAGCAGTGAGGCGCCAGGGAGCTCACCCCTCCACTTT
TRBD1	-	TRBV4-3	TRBJ1-2	CASSQEGRGQNGYTF	TGCGCCAGCAGCCAAGAGGGCAGGGGGCAGAATGGCTACACCTTC
-	once	TRBV18	TRBJ1-5	CASSRVGAWGNQPQHF	TGTGCCAGCTCACGGGTGGGGGCATGGGGCAATCAGCCCCAGCATTTT
-	-	TRBV24-1	TRBJ2-1	CATSDKDMYSYNEQFF	TGTGCCACCAGTGACAAGGACATGTACTCCTACAATGAGCAGTTCTTC
TRBD2	-	TRBV7-3	TRBJ2-3	CASSLAGGPGGTQYF	TGTGCCAGCAGCTTAGCGGGGGGGCCTGGGGGTACGCAGTATTTT
TRBD2	-	TRBV7-6	TRBJ2-1	CASSRAGTTYNEQFF	TGTGCCAGCAGTCGAGCGGGAACTACCTACAATGAGCAGTTCTTC
-	-	TRBV2	TRBJ1-5	CASSDDDQPQHF	TGTGCCAGCAGTGACGATGATCAGCCCCAGCATTTT
-	once	TRBV24-1	TRBJ1-2	CATSDWERSYGYTF	TGTGCCACCAGTGATTGGGAGCGTTCCTATGGCTACACCTTC
-	-	TRBV19	TRBJ1-2	CASGISSGAYGYTF	TGTGCCAGCGGAATAAGTTCGGGAGCTTATGGCTACACCTTC
-	-	TRBV5-8	TRBJ1-5	CASTFVRAHAWSNQPQHF	TGTGCCAGCACTTTTGTCAGGGCGCACGCATGGAGCAATCAGCCCCAGCATTTT
-	-	TRBV7-2	TRBJ1-2	CASSHAGARSNYGYTF	TGTGCCAGCAGCCACGCCGGCGCGCGAAGTAACTATGGCTACACCTTC
TRBD2	-	TRBV5-1	TRBJ2-3	CASSLRPSGGDTDTQYF	TGCGCCAGCAGCTTGAGGCCTAGCGGGGGAGACACAGATACGCAGTATTTT
TRBD2	-	TRBV6-1	TRBJ2-1	CASSAPRRGGLYEQFF	TGTGCCAGCAGTGCCCCCCGGCGGGGGGGCCTTTATGAGCAGTTCTTC
-	-	TRBV9	TRBJ2-1	CASSPQDSARSYNEQFF	TGTGCCAGCAGCCCACAAGACAGTGCCCGCTCCTACAATGAGCAGTTCTTC
TRBD2	-	TRBV4-1	TRBJ2-3	CASSQEELFGLAGVGDTQYF	TGCGCCAGCAGCCAAGAAGAACTCTTTGGACTAGCGGGGGTTGGAGATACGCAGTATTTT
-	-	TRBV7-9	TRBJ2-6	CASSPMNGANVLTF	TGTGCCAGCAGCCCCATGAATGGGGCCAACGTCCTGACTTTC
-	few	TRBV2	TRBJ1-6	CASSEIGPLHF	TGTGCCAGCAGTGAAATTGGTCCCCTCCACTTT
TRBD1	-	TRBV18	TRBJ1-4	CASSPLKGQGDDFGEKLFF	TGTGCCAGCTCACCGCTCAAAGGACAGGGGGATGATTTTGGTGAAAAACTGTTTTTT
-	-	TRBV7-9	TRBJ1-4	CASSLAGLEKLFF	TGTGCCAGCAGCTTAGCAGGTTTGGAAAAACTGTTTTTT
TRBD1	-	TRBV24-1	TRBJ2-1	CATSEGQGRSYNEQFF	TGTGCCACCAGTGAAGGACAGGGTCGGTCCTACAATGAGCAGTTCTTC
-	-	TRBV3-1/TRBV3-2	TRBJ1-6	CASSQRLTPLHF	TGTGCCAGCAGCCAAAGATTAACACCCCTCCACTTT